This T cell receptor (beta chain) was identified during a study of T cells in Graves' hyperthyroidism and ophthalmopathy. Regarding the study as a whole: Blood samples included most of the expanded thyroid clonotypes exceeding 0.001.

Trimming pared 3 bases from V and 3 bases from J, leaving 9 bases between. The CDR3 covers 14 residues. Germline-derived CDR1 and CDR2 are SGHRS and YFSETQ. Absence of ophthalmopathy progression within 18 months defined stable Graves' hyperthyroidism. The TCR beta CDR3 regions underwent amplification using RNA transcripts as the source. Carried out on the TCR CDR3, a first-round RT-PCR used the HTBI primer set. TCRdb itself ran the multiplex PCR reads through MiXCR, one entry per CDR3 protein. The sample carries some 92,000 distinct CDR3 sequences, 40% recorded once. This clonotype was counted at least ten times. The antigen remains undetermined.

The sequenced sample consisted of peripheral blood or thyroid tissue (not recorded which). This receptor was obtained from a woman in her 30s with Graves' hyperthyroidism. V and J are TRBV5-1 and TRBJ2-2; maybe TRBD2 (6 bases). CDR3 protein: CASSSGLYTGELFF. The DNA for the CDR3 is TGCGCCAGCAGCTCGGGACTCTACACCGGGGAGCTGTTTTTT.